A single sample is the source of the 26 T cell receptor beta chains below, sequenced in a study of control samples from healthy donors and cancer patients. Only in-frame clones appear in the TCRdb table, and some are missing; sequencing was by immunoSEQ multiplex PCR. The table has roughly 93,000 clones, about 89% seen once. Sequenced sample: PBMCs. The source is a woman between 45 and 65 years old with colorectal cancer.

On this clone: This CDR3 is also generated by other DNA sequences in the sample. The rearrangement links TRBV5-8 to TRBJ1-2; D is unclear. This CDR3 is 14 amino acids long. Germline CDR1 is SGHTS and CDR2 is YDEGEE. V was clipped by 1 base and J by 5 bases, with 12 bases between them. This CDR3 reads CASSLSRGFYGYTF. Written as DNA, the CDR3 is TGTGCCAGCAGCTTGTCTCGGGGTTTTTATGGCTACACCTTC.

The chain carries TRBV28 and TRBJ2-3, with D possibly TRBD2 on 5 matching bases. Germline V gives CDR1 MDHEN, CDR2 SYDVKM. The CDR3 loop spans 14 amino acids. Trimming took 7 bases from V and 1 from J, leaving 12 bases between them. CDR3 amino acids: CASTGISGTDTQYF. The CDR3 region has the DNA TGTGCCAGCACCGGGATCAGCGGCACAGATACGCAGTATTTT.

CDR3 coding DNA: TGTGCCAGCAGTCCGTGGGGACAGGGGTCTTTCTATGGCTACACCTTC. This sequence encodes CASSPWGQGSFYGYTF. The chain employs TRBV28 and TRBJ1-2; 10 bases line up with TRBD1. Trimming took 5 bases from V and 4 from J; bases not matched to a gene: 10. Germline-derived CDR1 and CDR2 are MDHEN and SYDVKM. CDR3 length: 16 residues.

V and J are TRBV9 and TRBJ2-4; 7 nucleotides match TRBD1. CDR3 size: 17 residues. The V segment lost 5 bases and the J segment 1 base; nucleotides outside the gene matches: 12. Germline-derived CDR1 and CDR2 are SGDLS and YYNGEE. The CDR3 loop is CASSPAQGFRAKNIQYF. CDR3 bases: TGTGCCAGCAGTCCGGCACAGGGGTTTCGTGCCAAAAACATTCAGTACTTC.

The chain links TRBV27 to TRBJ1-4; perhaps TRBD1 as D (5 bases). Deletions cut 2 bases from V and 5 bases from J, with 9 bases between. The CDR3 has 14 residues. Looked up from germline, CDR1 is MNHEY and CDR2 is SMNVEV (reference sequence). CDR3 in amino acids: CASSLRDGNEKLFF. In nucleotides, the CDR3 is TGTGCCAGCAGTTTACGGGACGGGAATGAAAAACTGTTTTTT.

The gene calls are TRBV27 and TRBJ2-6; D ambiguous. The V gene lost 5 bases and the J gene lost 3 bases, with 2 bases spanning the gap. Germline V gene sequence: CDR1 MNHEY, CDR2 SMNVEV (reference sequence). This CDR3 contains 12 residues. CDR3 amino acids: CASSGGANVLTF. For the CDR3, the DNA is TGTGCCAGCAGTGGTGGGGCCAACGTCCTGACTTTC.

The chain employs TRBV6-7 and TRBJ1-1; D remains ambiguous. TRBV6-7 is flagged as an ORF with uncertain function. The CDR3 spans 12 residues. Trimming left V 10 bases short and J 3 bases short, with 12 bases between. The CDR3 DNA sequence: TGTGCCAACCGAGGTGGGGACACTGAAGCTTTCTTT. Its protein product is CANRGGDTEAFF.

The CDR3 loop is CASRKSSTDTQYF. CDR3 in DNA: TGTGCCAGCAGGAAATCTAGCACAGATACGCAGTATTTT. The chain couples TRBV5-4 to TRBJ2-3, with no clear D. The V and J ends lost 5 bases and 0 bases respectively, with 7 bases between them. CDR3 size: 13 residues. Germline V gene lookup returns CDR1 SGHNT and CDR2 YYREEE (reference sequence).

This chain links TRBV19 with TRBJ2-5, with 7 bases aligning to TRBD1. V was clipped by 5 bases and J by 0 bases; unmatched bases: 3. This CDR3 has 14 amino acids. Germline CDR1 LNHDA, CDR2 SQIVND (reference sequence). The CDR3 DNA is TGTGCCAGTAGTGGGACAGCGTACCAAGAGACCCAGTACTTC. It specifies CASSGTAYQETQYF.

The V call is TRBV28, the J call TRBJ1-4; 7 bases align to TRBD1. The CDR3 is made up of 15 amino acids. Germline V gene lookup returns CDR1 MDHEN and CDR2 SYDVKM. V gave up 6 bases and J gave up 5 bases; unmatched junction bases: 9. CDR3: CASSSLGGANEKLFF. The CDR3 DNA reads TGTGCCAGCAGCTCCTTAGGGGGCGCCAATGAAAAACTGTTTTTT.

This chain uses TRBV3-1 (or the pseudogene TRBV3-2) with TRBJ2-1; 7 bases align to TRBD1. The J segment lost 6 bases and the V segment lost 0 bases, leaving 8 bases of the junction unmatched. The CDR3 is 16 residues long. The germline gives CDR1 LGHDT, CDR2 YNNKEL (reference sequence). The CDR3 sequence is CASSQDYVQGSNEQFF. The CDR3 bases are TGTGCCAGCAGCCAAGATTATGTACAGGGGAGCAATGAGCAGTTCTTC.

J is TRBJ1-1 and V is TRBV30; possible D gene TRBD1, 6 bases. The CDR3 loop spans 13 amino acids. The V and J ends lost 2 bases and 5 bases respectively, with 12 bases between them. In germline, CDR1 is GTSNPN, CDR2 SVGIG (reference sequence). The CDR3 protein is CAWSRQDSTEAFF. In DNA, the CDR3 is TGTGCCTGGAGTAGACAGGATTCTACTGAAGCTTTCTTT.

This chain uses TRBV19 with TRBJ1-6, with 8 bases that match TRBD1. In germline, CDR1 is LNHDA, CDR2 SQIVND (reference sequence). V lost 5 bases, J lost 0 bases, and 6 bases stayed unmatched. The CDR3 extends over 17 amino acids. DNA for the CDR3: TGTGCCAGTAGTCCCGGGACAGGCAACTCCTATAATTCACCCCTCCACTTT. Its translation: CASSPGTGNSYNSPLHF.

The chain links TRBV6-5 to TRBJ2-2; D ambiguous. From germline, CDR1 is MNHEY and CDR2 SVGAGI. V lost 6 bases and J lost 6, with 14 bases in between. This CDR3 region has 14 residues. The DNA for the CDR3 is TGTGCCAGCAGCCTTAAGAGTGGTTCCGGGGAGCTGTTTTTT. This codes for CASSLKSGSGELFF.

The CDR3 DNA reads TGTGCCAGCAGCCAAGAAGGCGGGACAGGGGCTGAAGCTTTCTTT. It specifies CASSQEGGTGAEAFF. V and J are TRBV3-1 (or the pseudogene TRBV3-2) and TRBJ1-1; 10 positions match TRBD1. Trimming removed 0 bases from V and 6 bases from J; junction bases left unmatched: 4. CDR1 and CDR2 (germline): LGHDT, YNNKEL (reference sequence). The CDR3 runs to 15 residues.

This chain links TRBV27 with TRBJ2-7; the D gene is possibly TRBD1 (6 bases). V lost 7 bases and J lost 2, with 18 bases in between. The CDR3 covers 15 residues. Germline CDR1 MNHEY, CDR2 SMNVEV (reference sequence). The CDR3 region has the DNA TGTGCCAGCACATGGACAGCCCCGGGAACCTACGAGCAGTACGTC. It yields the protein CASTWTAPGTYEQYV.

V is TRBV5-1 and J is TRBJ2-5; D ambiguous. Germline CDR1 reads SGHRS; CDR2 reads YFSETQ. V lost 3 bases to trimming and J lost 5 bases, with 11 bases between them. CDR3 length equals 13 residues. CDR3 DNA sequence: TGCGCCAGCAGCTCCAACGACGGGGAGACCCAGTACTTC. It specifies CASSSNDGETQYF.

The genes are TRBV28 and TRBJ2-6; the D is unclear. Germline values: CDR1 MDHEN, CDR2 SYDVKM. The V and J ends lost 5 bases and 3 bases respectively, with 8 bases between them. CDR3 length: 14 residues. CDR3 in DNA: TGTGCCAGCAGTCCAAGAAATGGGGCCAACGTCCTGACTTTC. Protein sequence: CASSPRNGANVLTF.

Points on this clone: Other DNA sequences in this sample translate to the same CDR3. This sequence joins TRBV6-2 or TRBV6-3 and TRBJ2-5; D might be TRBD2 (7 bases). The germline gives CDR1 MNHEY, CDR2 SVGEGT. The CDR3 has 14 amino acids. V was clipped by 2 bases and J by 5 bases, with 12 bases between them. The CDR3 is CASSYGGAGETQYF. In DNA, the CDR3 is TGTGCCAGCAGTTACGGGGGGGCAGGCGAGACCCAGTACTTC.

The V call is TRBV7-9, the J call TRBJ1-5; D is undetermined. Trimming removed 1 base from V and 9 bases from J, with 7 bases in between. Germline CDR1 and CDR2: SEHNR and FQNEAQ (reference sequence). This CDR3 comprises 12 residues. The CDR3 here is CASSLGPTPQHF. The CDR3 DNA sequence: TGTGCCAGCAGCTTAGGCCCTACGCCCCAGCATTTT.

The chain combines TRBV4-1 with TRBJ2-3, with 7 bases lining up with TRBD2. Germline trimming cut 6 bases from V and 1 base from J; bases unmatched to any gene: 4. Germline-derived CDR1 and CDR2 are MGHRA and YSYEKL. The CDR3 sequence is 14 residues long. The DNA for the CDR3 is TGCGCCAGCAGGAAAAGCGGGGGCACAGATACGCAGTATTTT. This codes for CASRKSGGTDTQYF.

This sequence joins TRBV7-2 and TRBJ2-1, with TRBD2 matching over 7 bases. The ends lost 5 bases at V and 1 base at J; junction bases unmatched: 2. Germline loops: CDR1 SGHTA, CDR2 FQGNSA. The CDR3 consists of 14 residues. The CDR3 nucleotides read TGTGCCAGCAGCCCCGGGGGGTCCTACAATGAGCAGTTCTTC. Protein product: CASSPGGSYNEQFF. Full variable domain (rest looked up from reference TRBV7-2 and TRBJ2-1): GAGVSQSPSNKVTEKGKDVELRCDPISGHTALYWYRQSLGQGLEFLIYFQGNSAPDKSGLPSDRFSAERTGGSVSTLTIQRTQQEDSAVYLCASSPGGSYNEQFFGPGTRLTVL.

The rearrangement links TRBV7-2 to TRBJ2-1; unclear D gene. The CDR3 sequence is 15 residues long. Trimming left V 3 bases short and J 0 bases short, with 9 bases between. Germline loops: CDR1 SGHTA, CDR2 FQGNSA. The CDR3: CASSLDHSSYNEQFF. The CDR3 bases are TGTGCCAGCAGCTTGGACCACAGCTCCTACAATGAGCAGTTCTTC.

The chain couples TRBV9 to TRBJ2-1; the D gene is possibly TRBD2 (5 bases). Trimming shortened V by 3 bases and J by 7 bases, and 14 bases separated the two germline ends. The V gene's germline CDR1 is SGDLS and CDR2 YYNGEE. This CDR3 has 14 amino acids. In DNA, the CDR3 is TGTGCCAGCAGCGCGGCAAGCTCGGGGAATGAGCAGTTCTTC. Translated: CASSAASSGNEQFF.

The chain links TRBV19 to TRBJ2-5; D remains unclear. The germline V and J ends were trimmed by 2 bases and 10 bases, with 23 bases remaining between them. Per the germline V gene, CDR1 is LNHDA and CDR2 is SQIVND (reference sequence). This CDR3 is 16 amino acids long. Here the CDR3 DNA reads TGTGCCAGTAGTATATTTAGTGGGGTCTTGGTGACGGACCAGTACTTC. It yields the protein CASSIFSGVLVTDQYF.

The chain recombines TRBV2 with TRBJ2-7; D gene uncertain. V was shortened by 6 bases and J by 3 bases, with 9 bases between the two germline ends. Germline V gene data show CDR1 as SNHLY and CDR2 as FYNNEI. The CDR3 loop spans 12 amino acids. As DNA, the CDR3 is TGTGCCAGCAGCTGGACGGGCTACGAGCAGTACGTC. Residues: CASSWTGYEQYV.